The rows below give T cell receptor beta chains drawn from one sample of a study of T cell responses to AZD1222 COVID-19 vaccine. Using immunoSEQ multiplex PCR, the repertoire was profiled, and TCRdb retains in-frame clones only, with some absent. The repertoire holds about 34,000 clones, approximately 80% seen once, with roughly 4% in the top ten. This specimen consisted of peripheral blood, obtained 28 days after the second AZD1222 dose. These receptors all come from an adult who received the AZD1222 COVID-19 vaccine. Each CDR3 is given with its conserved first and last residue. The D gene is left open where the match is weak. The size of a clone is reported for some rows only, either as once, few or many, or as a class for expanded clones.

j_call: TRBJ2-5; clone_size: -; d_call: -; v_call: TRBV30; cdr3_aa: CAWSVTRPETQYF; cdr3_nt: TGTGCCTGGAGTGTAACCCGCCCAGAGACCCAGTACTTC
j_call: TRBJ1-2; clone_size: -; d_call: -; v_call: TRBV18; cdr3_aa: CASSLYKTAPGGYTF; cdr3_nt: TGTGCCAGCTCACTATACAAGACTGCCCCCGGTGGCTACACCTTC
j_call: TRBJ1-1; clone_size: -; d_call: -; v_call: TRBV19; cdr3_aa: CASSIDQFGTEAFF; cdr3_nt: TGTGCCAGTAGTATAGACCAGTTCGGCACTGAAGCTTTCTTT
j_call: TRBJ1-4; clone_size: -; d_call: -; v_call: TRBV6-5; cdr3_aa: CASSNRNEKLFF; cdr3_nt: TGTGCCAGCAGTAACAGGAATGAAAAACTGTTTTTT
j_call: TRBJ1-4; clone_size: few; d_call: TRBD1; v_call: TRBV5-4; cdr3_aa: CASSLSGGGEKLFF; cdr3_nt: TGTGCCAGCAGCCTCTCAGGGGGAGGTGAAAAACTGTTTTTT
j_call: TRBJ2-3; clone_size: -; d_call: TRBD2; v_call: TRBV7-8; cdr3_aa: CASSPRTSGFLTDTQYF; cdr3_nt: TGTGCCAGCAGCCCACGGACTAGCGGGTTTCTCACAGATACGCAGTATTTT
j_call: TRBJ1-1; clone_size: -; d_call: TRBD1; v_call: TRBV7-8; cdr3_aa: CASSPGGQLGKAFF; cdr3_nt: TGTGCCAGCAGCCCAGGGGGGCAACTAGGGAAAGCTTTCTTT
j_call: TRBJ1-4; clone_size: -; d_call: TRBD1; v_call: TRBV19; cdr3_aa: CASSITGTGGEKLFF; cdr3_nt: TGTGCCAGTAGTATAACCGGGACAGGTGGAGAAAAACTGTTTTTT
j_call: TRBJ1-3; clone_size: -; d_call: -; v_call: TRBV30; cdr3_aa: CAWIWGSGNTIYF; cdr3_nt: TGTGCCTGGATATGGGGCTCTGGAAACACCATATATTTT
j_call: TRBJ1-1; clone_size: -; d_call: -; v_call: TRBV23-1; cdr3_aa: CASGRGGENTEAFF; cdr3_nt: TGCGCCAGCGGCCGGGGGGGTGAGAACACTGAAGCTTTCTTT
j_call: TRBJ1-1; clone_size: -; d_call: TRBD1; v_call: TRBV6-5; cdr3_aa: CASRETGMNTEAFF; cdr3_nt: TGTGCCAGCAGGGAGACAGGGATGAACACTGAAGCTTTCTTT
j_call: TRBJ1-3; clone_size: -; d_call: -; v_call: TRBV18; cdr3_aa: CASSRGRERSGNTIYF; cdr3_nt: TGTGCCAGCTCCCGTGGGCGGGAGCGGTCTGGAAACACCATATATTTT
j_call: TRBJ1-2; clone_size: -; d_call: -; v_call: TRBV2; cdr3_aa: CASLVPWTGLYGYTF; cdr3_nt: TGTGCCAGCCTTGTACCCTGGACGGGCCTCTATGGCTACACCTTC
j_call: TRBJ1-1; clone_size: -; d_call: -; v_call: TRBV12-3/TRBV12-4; cdr3_aa: CASSFGGSEAFF; cdr3_nt: TGTGCCAGCAGTTTCGGCGGGTCTGAAGCTTTCTTT
j_call: TRBJ2-1; clone_size: -; d_call: -; v_call: TRBV6-1; cdr3_aa: CASSEARGGLYNEQFF; cdr3_nt: TGTGCCAGCAGTGAAGCAAGGGGGGGCCTCTACAATGAGCAGTTCTTC
j_call: TRBJ1-6; clone_size: -; d_call: -; v_call: TRBV5-8; cdr3_aa: CASSLRIQSSYNSPLHF; cdr3_nt: TGTGCCAGCAGCTTGCGAATTCAGAGCTCCTATAATTCACCCCTCCACTTT
j_call: TRBJ1-3; clone_size: -; d_call: TRBD1; v_call: TRBV20-1; cdr3_aa: CSASQGAGGNTIYF; cdr3_nt: TGCAGTGCTAGTCAGGGGGCTGGTGGAAACACCATATATTTT
j_call: TRBJ2-3; clone_size: -; d_call: -; v_call: TRBV11-2; cdr3_aa: CASSGDTDTQYF; cdr3_nt: TGTGCCAGCAGCGGTGACACAGATACGCAGTATTTT
j_call: TRBJ1-6; clone_size: -; d_call: -; v_call: TRBV7-2; cdr3_aa: CASSFWGLLGSPLHF; cdr3_nt: TGTGCCAGCAGCTTTTGGGGCTTGCTTGGTTCACCCCTCCACTTT
j_call: TRBJ2-4; clone_size: -; d_call: TRBD1; v_call: TRBV5-8; cdr3_aa: CASSGTGGNIQYF; cdr3_nt: TGTGCCAGCAGCGGGACAGGGGGGAACATTCAGTACTTC
j_call: TRBJ1-1; clone_size: -; d_call: -; v_call: TRBV6-5; cdr3_aa: CASSLADRPQRAFF; cdr3_nt: TGTGCCAGCAGTCTCGCTGACCGGCCACAACGGGCTTTCTTT
j_call: TRBJ2-3; clone_size: once; d_call: -; v_call: TRBV24-1; cdr3_aa: CATSDGGFADTQYF; cdr3_nt: TGTGCCACCAGTGATGGGGGATTCGCAGATACGCAGTATTTT
j_call: TRBJ2-2; clone_size: -; d_call: -; v_call: TRBV7-9; cdr3_aa: CASSLGSGTSNTGELFF; cdr3_nt: TGTGCCAGCAGCTTAGGTTCCGGGACCTCGAACACCGGGGAGCTGTTTTTT
j_call: TRBJ2-3; clone_size: once; d_call: TRBD2; v_call: TRBV3-1/TRBV3-2; cdr3_aa: CASSQGSSGATQYF; cdr3_nt: TGTGCCAGCAGCCAGGGCTCTAGCGGGGCCACGCAGTATTTT
j_call: TRBJ1-2; clone_size: few; d_call: TRBD1; v_call: TRBV30; cdr3_aa: CAWGGTGAGYTF; cdr3_nt: TGTGCCTGGGGGGGGACAGGGGCAGGCTACACCTTC
j_call: TRBJ2-1; clone_size: once; d_call: -; v_call: TRBV6-1; cdr3_aa: CASSEFLAWTSSSYNEQFF; cdr3_nt: TGTGCCAGCAGTGAATTTCTAGCGTGGACCTCGAGCTCCTACAATGAGCAGTTCTTC
j_call: TRBJ2-5; clone_size: -; d_call: TRBD2; v_call: TRBV27; cdr3_aa: CASSLIGGVGRETQYF; cdr3_nt: TGTGCCAGCAGTTTAATCGGGGGGGTAGGGCGAGAGACCCAGTACTTC
j_call: TRBJ1-5; clone_size: once; d_call: TRBD1; v_call: TRBV3-1/TRBV3-2; cdr3_aa: CASSPGQGWQPQHF; cdr3_nt: TGTGCCAGCAGCCCGGGACAGGGTTGGCAGCCCCAGCATTTT
j_call: TRBJ1-1; clone_size: -; d_call: -; v_call: TRBV6-1; cdr3_aa: CASSEVSLFGQAFF; cdr3_nt: TGTGCCAGCAGTGAGGTCAGCCTCTTCGGTCAAGCTTTCTTT
j_call: TRBJ1-6; clone_size: once; d_call: -; v_call: TRBV7-2; cdr3_aa: CASSLSLPSGNSPLHF; cdr3_nt: TGTGCCAGCAGCTTATCGCTCCCCTCGGGGAATTCACCCCTCCACTTT
j_call: TRBJ1-5; clone_size: -; d_call: -; v_call: TRBV7-2; cdr3_aa: CASSLVAHSNQPQHF; cdr3_nt: TGTGCCAGCAGCTTAGTTGCCCATAGCAATCAGCCCCAGCATTTT
j_call: TRBJ1-2; clone_size: few; d_call: -; v_call: TRBV7-2; cdr3_aa: CASSKPGPYGYTF; cdr3_nt: TGTGCCAGCAGCAAACCGGGACCGTATGGCTACACCTTC
j_call: TRBJ1-1; clone_size: -; d_call: -; v_call: TRBV15; cdr3_aa: CATSRGGSEAFF; cdr3_nt: TGTGCCACCAGCAGAGGGGGGTCTGAAGCTTTCTTT
j_call: TRBJ1-1; clone_size: -; d_call: -; v_call: TRBV19; cdr3_aa: CASSATGIKLRGMNTEAFF; cdr3_nt: TGTGCCAGTAGTGCAACCGGGATAAAACTGCGGGGAATGAACACTGAAGCTTTCTTT
j_call: TRBJ1-2; clone_size: few; d_call: -; v_call: TRBV7-8; cdr3_aa: CASSHFQGNYGYTF; cdr3_nt: TGTGCCAGCAGCCATTTTCAGGGCAACTATGGCTACACCTTC
j_call: TRBJ2-3; clone_size: -; d_call: -; v_call: TRBV7-9; cdr3_aa: CASSLVAVDTDTQYF; cdr3_nt: TGTGCCAGCAGCCTCGTAGCGGTCGATACAGATACGCAGTATTTT
j_call: TRBJ2-5; clone_size: -; d_call: TRBD2; v_call: TRBV10-3; cdr3_aa: CAIKRGLQETQYF; cdr3_nt: TGTGCCATCAAGCGGGGGCTCCAAGAGACCCAGTACTTC
j_call: TRBJ2-1; clone_size: -; d_call: -; v_call: TRBV4-2; cdr3_aa: CASSQDPQSEAYNEQFF; cdr3_nt: TGTGCCAGCAGCCAAGACCCCCAGTCAGAAGCCTACAATGAGCAGTTCTTC
j_call: TRBJ1-4; clone_size: -; d_call: -; v_call: TRBV27; cdr3_aa: CASGAPSGALIEKLFF; cdr3_nt: TGTGCCAGCGGGGCGCCGAGTGGGGCTTTGATTGAAAAACTGTTTTTT
j_call: TRBJ1-1; clone_size: few; d_call: -; v_call: TRBV11-2; cdr3_aa: CASSRGETEAFF; cdr3_nt: TGTGCCAGCAGTCGGGGGGAAACTGAAGCTTTCTTT
j_call: TRBJ2-1; clone_size: -; d_call: -; v_call: TRBV5-4; cdr3_aa: CASSLPGYNEQFF; cdr3_nt: TGTGCCAGCAGCTTGCCAGGGTACAATGAGCAGTTCTTC
j_call: TRBJ2-5; clone_size: -; d_call: -; v_call: TRBV7-3; cdr3_aa: CASSLSAQETQYF; cdr3_nt: TGTGCCAGCAGCTTAAGTGCGCAGGAGACCCAGTACTTC
j_call: TRBJ1-5; clone_size: -; d_call: -; v_call: TRBV27; cdr3_aa: CASSLSTYSNQPQHF; cdr3_nt: TGTGCCAGCAGTTTATCAACTTATAGCAATCAGCCCCAGCATTTT
j_call: TRBJ2-1; clone_size: -; d_call: -; v_call: TRBV25-1; cdr3_aa: CASSDPPGTYNEQFF; cdr3_nt: TGTGCCAGCAGTGATCCGCCGGGTACCTACAATGAGCAGTTCTTC
j_call: TRBJ2-5; clone_size: -; d_call: -; v_call: TRBV24-1; cdr3_aa: CATSDFAGTQYF; cdr3_nt: TGTGCCACCAGTGATTTTGCGGGGACCCAGTACTTC
j_call: TRBJ2-1; clone_size: -; d_call: TRBD1; v_call: TRBV6-5; cdr3_aa: CAAAGQGVNEQFF; cdr3_nt: TGTGCCGCGGCAGGACAGGGGGTCAATGAGCAGTTCTTC
j_call: TRBJ1-5; clone_size: -; d_call: -; v_call: TRBV7-9; cdr3_aa: CASSPGENVGPQHF; cdr3_nt: TGTGCCAGCAGCCCAGGGGAAAACGTTGGGCCCCAGCATTTT